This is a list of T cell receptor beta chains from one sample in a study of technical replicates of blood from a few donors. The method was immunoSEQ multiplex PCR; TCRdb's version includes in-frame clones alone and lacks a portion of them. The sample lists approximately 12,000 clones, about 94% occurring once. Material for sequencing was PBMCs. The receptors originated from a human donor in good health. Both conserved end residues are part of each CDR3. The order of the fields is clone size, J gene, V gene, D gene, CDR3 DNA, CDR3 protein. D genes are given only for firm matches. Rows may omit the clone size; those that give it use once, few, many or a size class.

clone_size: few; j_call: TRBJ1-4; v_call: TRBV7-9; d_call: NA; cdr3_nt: TGTGCCAGCAGCCCGGATGAAAAACTGTTTTTT; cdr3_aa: CASSPDEKLFF
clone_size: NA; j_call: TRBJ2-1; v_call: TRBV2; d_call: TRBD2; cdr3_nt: TGTGCCAGCAGAACCGGGACTAGCAGCTACAATGAGCAGTTCTTC; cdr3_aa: CASRTGTSSYNEQFF
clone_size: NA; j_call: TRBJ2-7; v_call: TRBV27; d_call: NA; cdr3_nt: TGTGCCAGCAGTTCCGTCGACACCTCCTCCCACGAGCAGTACTTC; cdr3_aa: CASSSVDTSSHEQYF
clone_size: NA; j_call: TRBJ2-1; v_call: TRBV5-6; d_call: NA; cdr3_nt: TGTGCCAGCGCCCGGGGAACCCCTTACAATGAGCAGTTCTTC; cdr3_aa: CASARGTPYNEQFF
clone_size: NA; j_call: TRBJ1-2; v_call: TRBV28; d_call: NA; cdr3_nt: TGTGCGATCCGGGGGTTTTCCTATGGCTACACCTTC; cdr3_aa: CAIRGFSYGYTF
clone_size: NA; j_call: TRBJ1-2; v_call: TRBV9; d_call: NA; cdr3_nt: TGTGCCAGCAGCGTTGTCAGGGGCTATGGCTACACCTTC; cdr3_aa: CASSVVRGYGYTF
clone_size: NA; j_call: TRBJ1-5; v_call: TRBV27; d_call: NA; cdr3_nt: TGTGCCAGCAGTTTAGGGGCAAATCAGCCCCAGCATTTT; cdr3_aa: CASSLGANQPQHF
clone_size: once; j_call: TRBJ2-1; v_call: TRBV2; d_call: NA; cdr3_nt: TGTGCCAGCAGTGAAGCGCCCTCGACAGGTTCCTCTCAGGAGCAGTTCTTC; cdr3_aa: CASSEAPSTGSSQEQFF
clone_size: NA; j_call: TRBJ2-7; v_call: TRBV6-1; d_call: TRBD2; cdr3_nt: TGTGCCAGCAGTGCTAGCGGGACGAACCTCTACGAGCAGTACTTC; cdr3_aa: CASSASGTNLYEQYF
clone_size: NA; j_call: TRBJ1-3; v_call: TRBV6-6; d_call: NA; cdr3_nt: TGTGCCAGCAGTTACGACCAGGGGAGAAACACCATATATTTT; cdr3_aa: CASSYDQGRNTIYF
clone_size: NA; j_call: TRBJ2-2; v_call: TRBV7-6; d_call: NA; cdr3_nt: TGTGCCAGCAGCAAGACAGCCGCGAACACCGGGGAGCTGTTTTTT; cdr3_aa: CASSKTAANTGELFF
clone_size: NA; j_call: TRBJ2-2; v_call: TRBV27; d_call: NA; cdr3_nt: TGTGCCAGCAGTCGGGGGGACACACACACCGGGGAGCTGTTTTTT; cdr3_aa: CASSRGDTHTGELFF
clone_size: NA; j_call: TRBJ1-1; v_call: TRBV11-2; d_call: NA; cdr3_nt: TGTGCCAGCAGCTTTCAGGGAAGTACTGAAGCTTTCTTT; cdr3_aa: CASSFQGSTEAFF
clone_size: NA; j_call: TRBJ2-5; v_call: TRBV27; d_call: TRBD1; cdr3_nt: TGTGCCAGCAGTTCGGGACAGGGACCTGGAGTGGAGACCCAGTACTTC; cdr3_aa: CASSSGQGPGVETQYF
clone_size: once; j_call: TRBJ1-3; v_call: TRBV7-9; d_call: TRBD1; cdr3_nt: TGTGCCAGCAGCCCTATGCTTTACCCAACAGGGGGCTCTGGAAACACCATATATTTT; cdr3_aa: CASSPMLYPTGGSGNTIYF
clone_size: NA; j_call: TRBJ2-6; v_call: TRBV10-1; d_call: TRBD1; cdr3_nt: TGCGCCAGCATTCGAAACCTTTGGACAGGGGAGGTCGCTGGGGCCAACGTCCTGACTTTC; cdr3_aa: CASIRNLWTGEVAGANVLTF
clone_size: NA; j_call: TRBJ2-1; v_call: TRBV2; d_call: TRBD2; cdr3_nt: TGTGCCAGCAGTGAAGGAGCGGGGGACAATGAGCAGTTCTTC; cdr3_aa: CASSEGAGDNEQFF
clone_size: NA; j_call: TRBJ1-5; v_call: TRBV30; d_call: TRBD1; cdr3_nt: TGTGCCTGGAGTGTACTGGGGACAGGGGGCGATCAGCCCCAGCATTTT; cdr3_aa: CAWSVLGTGGDQPQHF